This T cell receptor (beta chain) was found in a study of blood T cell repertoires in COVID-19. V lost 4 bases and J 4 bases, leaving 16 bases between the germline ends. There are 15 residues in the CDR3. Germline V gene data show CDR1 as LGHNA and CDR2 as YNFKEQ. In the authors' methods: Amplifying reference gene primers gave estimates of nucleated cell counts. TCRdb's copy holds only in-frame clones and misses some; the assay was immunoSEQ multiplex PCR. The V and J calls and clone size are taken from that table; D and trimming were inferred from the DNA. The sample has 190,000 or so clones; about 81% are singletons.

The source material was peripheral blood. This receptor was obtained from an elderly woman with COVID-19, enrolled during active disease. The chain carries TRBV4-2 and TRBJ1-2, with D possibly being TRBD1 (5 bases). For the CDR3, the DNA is TGTGCCAGCAGCCCCCTTGGGCAGGGCCCCTATGGCTACACCTTC. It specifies CASSPLGQGPYGYTF.